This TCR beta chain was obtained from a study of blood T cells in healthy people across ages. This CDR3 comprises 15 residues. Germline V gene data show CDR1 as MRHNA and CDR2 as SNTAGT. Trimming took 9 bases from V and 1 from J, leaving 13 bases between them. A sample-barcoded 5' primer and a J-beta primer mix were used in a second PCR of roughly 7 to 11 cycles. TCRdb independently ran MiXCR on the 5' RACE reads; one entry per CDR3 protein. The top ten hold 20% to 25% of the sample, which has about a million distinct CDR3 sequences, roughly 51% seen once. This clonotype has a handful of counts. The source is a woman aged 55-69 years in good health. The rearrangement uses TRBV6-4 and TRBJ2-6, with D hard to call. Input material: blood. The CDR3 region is CASSPSRSGANVLTF. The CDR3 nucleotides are TGTGCCAGTTCTCCGTCTCGTTCTGGGGCCAACGTCCTGACTTTC.